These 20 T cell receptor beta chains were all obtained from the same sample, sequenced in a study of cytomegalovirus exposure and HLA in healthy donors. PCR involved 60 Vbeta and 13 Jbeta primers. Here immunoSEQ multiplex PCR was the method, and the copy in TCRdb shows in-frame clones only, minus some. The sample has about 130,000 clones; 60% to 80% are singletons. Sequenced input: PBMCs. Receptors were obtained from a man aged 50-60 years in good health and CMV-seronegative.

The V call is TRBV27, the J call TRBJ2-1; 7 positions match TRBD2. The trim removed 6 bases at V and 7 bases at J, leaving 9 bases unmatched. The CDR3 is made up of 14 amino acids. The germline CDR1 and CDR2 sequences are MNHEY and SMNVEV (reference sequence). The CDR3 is CASRGLVGMNEQFF. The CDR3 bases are TGTGCCAGCAGAGGACTAGTGGGAATGAATGAGCAGTTCTTC.

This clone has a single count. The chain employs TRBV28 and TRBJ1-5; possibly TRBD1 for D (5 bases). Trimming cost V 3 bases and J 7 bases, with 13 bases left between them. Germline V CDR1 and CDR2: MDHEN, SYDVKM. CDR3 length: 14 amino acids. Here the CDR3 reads CASSFGRAGQPQHF. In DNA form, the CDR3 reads TGTGCCAGCAGTTTTGGCAGGGCAGGCCAGCCCCAGCATTTT.

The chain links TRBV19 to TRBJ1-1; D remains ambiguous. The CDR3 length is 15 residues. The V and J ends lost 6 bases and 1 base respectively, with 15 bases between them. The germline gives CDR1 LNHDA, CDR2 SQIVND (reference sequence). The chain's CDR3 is CASSIPGLENTEAFF. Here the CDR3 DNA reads TGTGCCAGTAGCATCCCCGGACTGGAGAACACTGAAGCTTTCTTT.

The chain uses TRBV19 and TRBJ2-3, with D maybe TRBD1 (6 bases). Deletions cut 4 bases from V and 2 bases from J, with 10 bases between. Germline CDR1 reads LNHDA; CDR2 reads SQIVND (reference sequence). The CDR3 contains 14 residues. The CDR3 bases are TGTGCCAGTAGTAATCAGGGGACCACAGATACGCAGTATTTT. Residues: CASSNQGTTDTQYF.

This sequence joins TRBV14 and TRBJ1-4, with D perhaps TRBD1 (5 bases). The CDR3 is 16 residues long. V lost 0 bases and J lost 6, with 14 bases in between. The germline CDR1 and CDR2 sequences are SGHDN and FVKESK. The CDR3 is CASSQDSDSFYEKLFF. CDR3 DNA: TGTGCCAGCAGCCAAGATTCAGACAGTTTTTATGAAAAACTGTTTTTT.

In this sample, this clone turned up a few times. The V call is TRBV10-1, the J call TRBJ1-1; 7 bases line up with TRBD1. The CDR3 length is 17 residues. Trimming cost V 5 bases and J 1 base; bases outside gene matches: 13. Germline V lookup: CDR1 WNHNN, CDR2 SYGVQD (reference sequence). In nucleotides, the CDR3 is TGCGCCAGCAGTTACCAAAGGGGGCTTACGAAGAACACTGAAGCTTTCTTT. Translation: CASSYQRGLTKNTEAFF.

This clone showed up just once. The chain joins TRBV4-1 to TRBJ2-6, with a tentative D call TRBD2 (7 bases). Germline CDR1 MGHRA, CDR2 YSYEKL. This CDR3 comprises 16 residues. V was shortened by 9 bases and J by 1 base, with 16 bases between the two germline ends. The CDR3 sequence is CARVRGGQSGANVLTF. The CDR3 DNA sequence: TGCGCCAGAGTAAGGGGGGGGCAATCTGGGGCCAACGTCCTGACTTTC.

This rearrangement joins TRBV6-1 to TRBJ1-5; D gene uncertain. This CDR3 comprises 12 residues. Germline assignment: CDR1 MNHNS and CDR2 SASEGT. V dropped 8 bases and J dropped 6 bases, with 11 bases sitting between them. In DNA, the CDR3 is TGTGCCAGCCTCTTTCCGGGTCAGCCCCAGCATTTT. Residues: CASLFPGQPQHF.

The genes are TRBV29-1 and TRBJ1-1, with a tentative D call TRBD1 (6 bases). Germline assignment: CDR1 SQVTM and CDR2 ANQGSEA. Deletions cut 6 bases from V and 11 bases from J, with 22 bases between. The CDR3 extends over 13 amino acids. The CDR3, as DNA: TGCAGCGTCCTGCGGGGGCGCACAAGCGGGGCTTTCTTT. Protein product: CSVLRGRTSGAFF.

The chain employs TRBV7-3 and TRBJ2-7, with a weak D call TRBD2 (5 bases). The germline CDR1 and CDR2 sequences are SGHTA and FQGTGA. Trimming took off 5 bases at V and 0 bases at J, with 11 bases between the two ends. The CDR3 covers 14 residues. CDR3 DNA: TGTGCCAGCAGCCCCCGACGGGACTCCTACGAGCAGTACTTC. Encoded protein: CASSPRRDSYEQYF.

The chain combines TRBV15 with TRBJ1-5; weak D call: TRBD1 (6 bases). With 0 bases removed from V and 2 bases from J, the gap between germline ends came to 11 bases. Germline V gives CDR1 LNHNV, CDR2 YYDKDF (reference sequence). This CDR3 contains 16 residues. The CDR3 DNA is TGTGCCACCAGCAGAGACGGGGGGCTAGGCAATCAGCCCCAGCATTTT. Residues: CATSRDGGLGNQPQHF. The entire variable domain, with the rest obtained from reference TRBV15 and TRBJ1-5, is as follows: DAMVIQNPRYQVTQFGKPVTLSCSQTLNHNVMYWYQQKSSQAPKLLFHYYDKDFNNEADTPDNFQSRRPNTSFCFLDIRSPGLGDTAMYLCATSRDGGLGNQPQHFGDGTRLSIL.

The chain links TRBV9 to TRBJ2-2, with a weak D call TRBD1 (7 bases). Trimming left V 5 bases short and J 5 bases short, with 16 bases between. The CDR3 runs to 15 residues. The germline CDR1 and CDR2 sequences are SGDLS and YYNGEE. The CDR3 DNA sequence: TGTGCCAGCAGTCCCGGGGGACAGTCTACCGGGGAGCTGTTTTTT. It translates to CASSPGGQSTGELFF.

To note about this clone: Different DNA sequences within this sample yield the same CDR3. The CDR3 spells CASSRTSGSYEQYF. CDR3 in DNA: TGTGCCAGCAGCCGAACGTCCGGCTCCTACGAGCAGTACTTC. The rearrangement links TRBV9 to TRBJ2-7; D uncertain. CDR3 length: 14 amino acids. CDR1 and CDR2 (germline): SGDLS, YYNGEE. V was cut by 4 bases and J by 0 bases, with 11 bases left in between.

The CDR3 coding sequence is TGTGCCAGCAGCTTGGTAGCGGGAGGGCCTCGCACCGGGGAGCTGTTTTTT. Protein product: CASSLVAGGPRTGELFF. The rearrangement links TRBV5-4 to TRBJ2-2; 11 nucleotides match TRBD2. There are 17 residues in the CDR3. The germline V gene encodes CDR1 SGHNT and CDR2 YYREEE (reference sequence). After removal of 0 bases from V and 4 bases from J, the junction contained 5 bases not matched to a gene.

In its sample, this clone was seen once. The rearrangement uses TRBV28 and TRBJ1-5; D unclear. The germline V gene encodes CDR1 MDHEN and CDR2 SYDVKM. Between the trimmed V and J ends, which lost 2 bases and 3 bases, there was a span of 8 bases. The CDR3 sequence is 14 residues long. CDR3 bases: TGTGCCAGCAGTTTAAGAGTTTTCAATCAGCCCCAGCATTTT. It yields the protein CASSLRVFNQPQHF.

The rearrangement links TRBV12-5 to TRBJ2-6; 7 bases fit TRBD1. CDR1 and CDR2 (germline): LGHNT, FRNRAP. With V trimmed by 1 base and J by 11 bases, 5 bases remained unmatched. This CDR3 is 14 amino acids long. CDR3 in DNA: TGTGCTAGTGGTTTGGACGGGACAGCGGACGTCCTGACTTTC. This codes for CASGLDGTADVLTF.

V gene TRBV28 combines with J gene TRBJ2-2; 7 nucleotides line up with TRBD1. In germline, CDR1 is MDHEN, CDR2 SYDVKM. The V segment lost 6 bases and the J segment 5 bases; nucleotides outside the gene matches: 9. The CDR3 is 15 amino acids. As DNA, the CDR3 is TGTGCCAGCAGCATAGCGACACAGGGGACCGGGGAGCTGTTTTTT. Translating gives CASSIATQGTGELFF.

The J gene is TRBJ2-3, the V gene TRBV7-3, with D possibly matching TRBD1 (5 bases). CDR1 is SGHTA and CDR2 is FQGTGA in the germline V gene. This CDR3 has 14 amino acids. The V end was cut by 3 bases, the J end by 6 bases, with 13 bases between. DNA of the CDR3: TGTGCCAGCAGCTTGGGGCTAGTAGGTGATACGCAGTATTTT. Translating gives CASSLGLVGDTQYF.

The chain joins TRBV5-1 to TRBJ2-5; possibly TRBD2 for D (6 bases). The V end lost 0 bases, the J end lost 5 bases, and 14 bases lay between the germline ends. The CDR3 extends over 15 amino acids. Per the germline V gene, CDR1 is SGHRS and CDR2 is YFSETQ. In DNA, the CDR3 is TGCGCCAGCAGCTTGGAGCGCAGGGAGGTGGAGACCCAGTACTTC. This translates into CASSLERREVETQYF.

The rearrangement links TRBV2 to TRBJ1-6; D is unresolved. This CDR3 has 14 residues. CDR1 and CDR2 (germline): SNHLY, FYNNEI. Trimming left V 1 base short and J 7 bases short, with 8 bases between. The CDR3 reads CASSEERVNSPLHF. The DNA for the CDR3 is TGTGCCAGCAGTGAAGAGAGGGTCAATTCACCCCTCCACTTT.